This section outlines one TCR beta chain sequence together with its context. Here immunoSEQ multiplex PCR was the method, and the copy in TCRdb shows in-frame clones only, minus some. The repertoire holds approximately 140,000 clones, with 75% to 90% as singletons. V lost 3 bases, J lost 4 bases, and 4 bases stayed unmatched. Germline CDR1 reads SGHVS; CDR2 reads FQNEAQ. CDR3 length: 14 amino acids. This specimen comes from a study of control samples from healthy donors and cancer patients. Sequenced input: blood. This clonotype originated in a woman in her twenties or thirties in good health. The rearrangement links TRBV7-8 to TRBJ1-2, with 8 positions matching TRBD1. This CDR3 is CASSFGTGFYGYTF. The DNA of the CDR3 is TGTGCCAGCAGCTTTGGGACAGGTTTCTATGGCTACACCTTC.